The entry below gives a single T cell receptor beta chain sequence along with its context. These data belong to a study of cytomegalovirus exposure and HLA in healthy donors. Primers: 60 Vbeta forward and 13 Jbeta reverse. TCRdb's table, derived via immunoSEQ multiplex PCR, lists solely in-frame clones and lacks some. In total, the table holds about 130,000 clones. The CDR3 is made up of 12 amino acids. CDR1 is MDHEN and CDR2 is SYDVKM in the germline V gene. V dropped 7 bases and J dropped 8 bases, with 12 bases sitting between them. Sequencing was performed on PBMCs. This clonotype was sampled from a woman between 40 and 50 years old in good health and CMV-seropositive. The chain carries TRBV28 and TRBJ2-1; D is perhaps TRBD2 (5 bases). CDR3 coding DNA: TGTGCCAGCATTAGTTGGCGGGATGAGCAGTTCTTC. Amino acid sequence: CASISWRDEQFF.